This T cell receptor (beta chain) was identified during a study of blood T cell repertoires in COVID-19. On the study more broadly: The United States, Italy and Spain were the sources of the acute and convalescent COVID-19 samples. T cells, B-cell-depleted T cells, or PBMCs provided the cDNA or gDNA that served as material.

In germline, CDR1 is SGDLS, CDR2 YYNGEE. V was cut by 2 bases and J by 4 bases, with 10 bases left in between. This CDR3 has 15 amino acids. Original processing notes: Reference gene primer amplification gave estimated nucleated cell counts. Profiling relied on immunoSEQ multiplex PCR, and the TCRdb table lists in-frame clones only, not all of them. V, J and clone size were drawn from that table, and D and trimming were deduced from the DNA. This table has 150,000 to 200,000 clones, approximately 90% appearing once. The chain couples TRBV9 to TRBJ1-6; D is unclear. The receptor's source is a man aged 55-75 years with active or convalescent COVID-19. Sequencing input: peripheral blood. DNA for the CDR3: TGTGCCAGCAGCGTCGGGGTTGCATATAATTCACCCCTCCACTTT. Translation: CASSVGVAYNSPLHF.